The subject of this entry is one T cell receptor (beta chain). What it binds is not known. Other DNA sequences in the sample encode the same CDR3. These data belong to a study of shared clonotypes between healthy human individuals. About the research overall: CD4 naive and CD4 memory each took three plates per donor, while CD8 naive took two and CD8 memory one. Study-wide findings and caveats: Generation probabilities were higher for clonotypes shared across all four sorted-subset donors than for unshared ones. In this cohort, only blood was sampled, and tissue repertoires likely differ.

TCRdb keeps only in-frame clones here, not all; method: immunoSEQ multiplex PCR. The profile shows about 1.1 million clones, roughly 74% of them singletons. Subsets obtained from CD4+ cells comprised CD45RA+ naive and CD45RA-negative memory cells. Germline V gene sequence: CDR1 SGHRS, CDR2 YFSETQ. The J segment lost 0 bases and the V segment lost 5 bases, leaving 1 base of the junction unmatched. The CDR3 length is 13 residues. The receptor was derived from a man aged 18-30 years in good health. Some clones in this sample may be carry-over from other donors' samples. Sequenced: memory CD4+ T cells from PBMCs. Subset reported: CD45RA-negative fraction. This sequence joins TRBV5-1 and TRBJ1-1; the match to TRBD1 covers 7 bases. The CDR3 DNA follows: TGCGCCAGCAGTAGGGGGCTGAACACTGAAGCTTTCTTT. Residues: CASSRGLNTEAFF.